Following are 6 T cell receptor beta chains from one sample sequenced in a study of blood T cell repertoires in COVID-19. Only in-frame clones appear in the TCRdb table, and some are missing; sequencing was by immunoSEQ multiplex PCR. The repertoire holds around 320,000 clones, with roughly 87% as singletons. The sample taken for sequencing was peripheral blood. The receptors were gathered from a man between 18 and 35 years old with active or convalescent COVID-19.

This clone was observed at least ten times. The chain recombines TRBV5-1 with TRBJ2-1; D remains unclear. The germline V and J ends were trimmed by 0 bases and 8 bases, with 6 bases remaining between them. The CDR3 sequence is 12 residues long. Germline lookup yields CDR1 SGHRS and CDR2 YFSETQ. As DNA, the CDR3 is TGCGCCAGCAGCTTGGTTTCCGATGAGCAGTTCTTC. Its translation is CASSLVSDEQFF.

This rearrangement joins TRBV28 to TRBJ1-5; the D gene is possibly TRBD1 (5 bases). V was shortened by 5 bases and J by 4 bases, with 12 bases between the two germline ends. Per the germline V gene, CDR1 is MDHEN and CDR2 is SYDVKM. The CDR3 has 14 amino acids. The CDR3 DNA reads as TGTGCCAGCAGTCCTCGACAGAGAAATCAGCCCCAGCATTTT. It translates to CASSPRQRNQPQHF.

This clone was detected only a few times. The chain combines TRBV4-3 with TRBJ1-1; D is unresolved. Trimming took 1 base from V and 3 from J, leaving 12 bases between them. Germline V gene data show CDR1 as LGHNA and CDR2 as YSLEER. The CDR3 is made up of 15 amino acids. For the CDR3, the DNA is TGCGCCAGCAGCCAAGGGCCCGGGGTTGACACTGAAGCTTTCTTT. This codes for CASSQGPGVDTEAFF.

V and J are TRBV28 and TRBJ1-1; D is uncertain. The CDR3 loop spans 13 amino acids. The V gene lost 3 bases and the J gene lost 3 bases, with 8 bases spanning the gap. The germline V gene encodes CDR1 MDHEN and CDR2 SYDVKM. CDR3 residues: CASSFPVDTEAFF. The CDR3 nucleotides are TGTGCCAGCAGTTTCCCGGTTGACACTGAAGCTTTCTTT.

The V call is TRBV29-1, the J call TRBJ2-7; the match to TRBD2 covers 7 bases. This CDR3 is 13 amino acids long. CDR1 is SQVTM and CDR2 is ANQGSEA in the germline V gene. V gave up 7 bases and J gave up 5 bases; unmatched junction bases: 11. DNA for the CDR3: TGCAGCGCTGCGGACCCCGGGGGGAACGAGCAGTACTTC. It encodes CSAADPGGNEQYF.

V is TRBV4-3 and J is TRBJ2-7, with a possible D match to TRBD2 (6 bases). The germline gives CDR1 LGHNA, CDR2 YSLEER. The V end lost 0 bases, the J end lost 7 bases, and 19 bases lay between the germline ends. The CDR3 contains 16 residues. The CDR3 here is CASSQDSSGLSLEQYF. The CDR3 DNA follows: TGCGCCAGCAGCCAAGACTCGAGCGGGCTGAGTCTTGAGCAGTACTTC.